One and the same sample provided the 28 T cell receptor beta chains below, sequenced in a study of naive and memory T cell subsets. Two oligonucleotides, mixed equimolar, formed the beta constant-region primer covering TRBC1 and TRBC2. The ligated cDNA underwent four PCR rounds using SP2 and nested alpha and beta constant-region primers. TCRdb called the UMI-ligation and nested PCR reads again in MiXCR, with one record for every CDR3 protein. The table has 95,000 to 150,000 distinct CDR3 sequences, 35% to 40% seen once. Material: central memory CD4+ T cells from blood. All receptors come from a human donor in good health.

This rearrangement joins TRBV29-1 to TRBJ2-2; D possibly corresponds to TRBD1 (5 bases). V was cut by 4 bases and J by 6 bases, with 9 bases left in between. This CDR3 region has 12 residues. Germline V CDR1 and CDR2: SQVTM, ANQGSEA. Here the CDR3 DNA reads TGCAGCGTTGGACCAGGGCCCGGGGAGCTGTTTTTT. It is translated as CSVGPGPGELFF.

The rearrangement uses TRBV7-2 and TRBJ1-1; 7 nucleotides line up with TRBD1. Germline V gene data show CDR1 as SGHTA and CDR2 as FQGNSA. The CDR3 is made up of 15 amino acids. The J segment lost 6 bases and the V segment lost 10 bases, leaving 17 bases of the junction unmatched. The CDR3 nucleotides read TGTGCCATAGGGACAGCGCCCCGAACGGGTGCTGAAGCTTTCTTT. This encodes CAIGTAPRTGAEAFF.

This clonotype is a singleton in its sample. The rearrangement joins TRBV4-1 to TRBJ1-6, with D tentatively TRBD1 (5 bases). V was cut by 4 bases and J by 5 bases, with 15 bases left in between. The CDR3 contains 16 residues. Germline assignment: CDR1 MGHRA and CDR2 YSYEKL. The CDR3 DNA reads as TGCGCCAGCAGCCGCAGATTGACAGCCAATAATTCACCCCTCCACTTT. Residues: CASSRRLTANNSPLHF.

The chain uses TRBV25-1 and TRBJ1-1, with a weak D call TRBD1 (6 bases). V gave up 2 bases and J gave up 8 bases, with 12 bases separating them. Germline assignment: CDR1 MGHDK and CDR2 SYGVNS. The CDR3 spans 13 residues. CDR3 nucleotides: TGTGCCAGCAGTGAAATGAGGGGGTGGGAAGCTTTCTTT. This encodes CASSEMRGWEAFF.

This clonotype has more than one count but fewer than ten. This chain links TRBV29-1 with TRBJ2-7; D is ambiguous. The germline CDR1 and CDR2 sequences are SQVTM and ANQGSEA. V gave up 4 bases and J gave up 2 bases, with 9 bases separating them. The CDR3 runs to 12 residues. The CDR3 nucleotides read TGCAGCGTTGGGGGTTCTGCCTACGAGCAGTACTTC. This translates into CSVGGSAYEQYF.

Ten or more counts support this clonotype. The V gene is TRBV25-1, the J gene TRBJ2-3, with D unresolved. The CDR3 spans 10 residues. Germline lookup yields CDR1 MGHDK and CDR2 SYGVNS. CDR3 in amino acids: CAYYGDTQYF. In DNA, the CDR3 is TGTGCTTACTACGGAGATACGCAGTATTTT.

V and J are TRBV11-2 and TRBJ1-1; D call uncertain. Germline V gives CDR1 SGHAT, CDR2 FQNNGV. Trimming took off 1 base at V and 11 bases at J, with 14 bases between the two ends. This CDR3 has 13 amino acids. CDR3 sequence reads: CASSLGGGWRAFF. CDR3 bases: TGTGCCAGCAGCTTAGGGGGAGGATGGCGGGCTTTCTTT. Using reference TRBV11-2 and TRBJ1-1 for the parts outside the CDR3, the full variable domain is EAGVAQSPRYKIIEKRQSVAFWCNPISGHATLYWYQQILGQGPKLLIQFQNNGVVDDSQLPKDRFSAERLKGVDSTLKIQPAKLEDSAVYLCASSLGGGWRAFFGQGTRLTVV.

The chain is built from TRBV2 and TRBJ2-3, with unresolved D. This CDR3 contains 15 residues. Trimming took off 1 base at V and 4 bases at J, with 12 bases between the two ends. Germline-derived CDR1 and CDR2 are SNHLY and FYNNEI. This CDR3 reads CASSEELLASDTQYF. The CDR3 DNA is TGTGCCAGCAGTGAAGAGTTATTAGCCTCAGATACGCAGTATTTT.

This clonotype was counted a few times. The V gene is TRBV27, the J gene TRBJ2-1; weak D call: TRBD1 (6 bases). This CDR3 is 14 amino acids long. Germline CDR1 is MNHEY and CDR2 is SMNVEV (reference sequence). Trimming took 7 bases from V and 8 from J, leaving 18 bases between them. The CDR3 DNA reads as TGTGCCAGCAAAATATCAGGGGCTCGGGATGAGCAGTTCTTC. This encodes CASKISGARDEQFF.

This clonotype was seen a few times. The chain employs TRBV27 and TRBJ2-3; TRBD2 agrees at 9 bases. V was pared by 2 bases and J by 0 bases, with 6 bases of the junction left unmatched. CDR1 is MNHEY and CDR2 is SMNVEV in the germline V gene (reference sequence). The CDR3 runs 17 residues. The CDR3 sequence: CASSLNLGLASTDTQYF. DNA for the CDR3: TGTGCCAGCAGTTTAAACCTGGGACTAGCTAGCACAGATACGCAGTATTTT.

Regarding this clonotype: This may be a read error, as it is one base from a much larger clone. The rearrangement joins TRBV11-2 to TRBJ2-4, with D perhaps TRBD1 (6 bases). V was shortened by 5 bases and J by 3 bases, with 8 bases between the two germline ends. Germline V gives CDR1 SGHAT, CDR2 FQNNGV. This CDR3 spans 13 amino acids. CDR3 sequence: CASSTGLKNIQYF. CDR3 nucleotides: TGTGCCAGCAGCACAGGGCTCAAAAACATTCAGTACTTC. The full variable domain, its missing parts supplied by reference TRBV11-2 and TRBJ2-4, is EAGVAQSPRYKIIEKRQSVAFWCNPISGHATLYWYQQILGQGPKLLIQFQNNGVVDDSQLPKDRFSAERLKGVDSTLKIQPAKLEDSAVYLCASSTGLKNIQYFGAGTRLSVL.

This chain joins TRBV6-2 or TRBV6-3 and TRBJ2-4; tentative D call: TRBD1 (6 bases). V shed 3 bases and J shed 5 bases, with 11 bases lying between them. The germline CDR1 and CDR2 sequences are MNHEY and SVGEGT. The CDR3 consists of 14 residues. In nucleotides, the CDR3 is TGTGCCAGCAGTTATCAGGGGTACGAAAACATTCAGTACTTC. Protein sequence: CASSYQGYENIQYF.

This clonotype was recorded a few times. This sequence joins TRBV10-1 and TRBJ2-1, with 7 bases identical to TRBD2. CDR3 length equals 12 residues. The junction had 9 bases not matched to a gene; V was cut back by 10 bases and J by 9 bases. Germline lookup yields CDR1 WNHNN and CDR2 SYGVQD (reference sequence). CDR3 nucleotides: TGCGCCACGAGCGGCGGGAGTCGTGAGCAGTTCTTC. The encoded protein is CATSGGSREQFF.

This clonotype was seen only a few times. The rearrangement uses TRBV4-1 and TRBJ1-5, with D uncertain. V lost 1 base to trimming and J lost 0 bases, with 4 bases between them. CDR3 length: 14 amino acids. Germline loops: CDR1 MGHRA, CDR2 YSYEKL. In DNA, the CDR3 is TGCGCCAGCAGCCAAGTGGGTAGCAATCAGCCCCAGCATTTT. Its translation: CASSQVGSNQPQHF.

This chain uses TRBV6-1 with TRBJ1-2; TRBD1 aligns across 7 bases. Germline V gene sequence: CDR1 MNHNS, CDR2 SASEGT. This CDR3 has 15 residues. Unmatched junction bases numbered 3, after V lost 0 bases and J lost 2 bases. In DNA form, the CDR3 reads TGTGCCAGCAGTGAAGCTAGGACAGGAAACTATGGCTACACCTTC. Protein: CASSEARTGNYGYTF.

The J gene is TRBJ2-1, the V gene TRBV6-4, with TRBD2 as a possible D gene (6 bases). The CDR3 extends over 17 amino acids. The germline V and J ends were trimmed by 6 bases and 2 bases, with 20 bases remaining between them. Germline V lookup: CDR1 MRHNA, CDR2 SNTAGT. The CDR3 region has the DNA TGTGCCAGCAGCAGCCCTGGAGGGACCAGAGCCTACAATGAGCAGTTCTTC. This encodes CASSSPGGTRAYNEQFF.

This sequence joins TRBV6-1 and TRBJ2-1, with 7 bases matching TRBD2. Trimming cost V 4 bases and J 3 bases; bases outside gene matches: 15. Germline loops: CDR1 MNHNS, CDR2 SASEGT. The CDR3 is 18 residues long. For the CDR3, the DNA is TGTGCCAGCAGTGCGCGAGGGGCCGGCGGGAGTCGCTACAATGAGCAGTTCTTC. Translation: CASSARGAGGSRYNEQFF.

CDR3 nucleotides: TGTGCCATCAGTGCAACCAACGAGCAGTACTTC. This sequence encodes CAISATNEQYF. The J gene is TRBJ2-7, the V gene TRBV10-3; D gene unclear. V dropped 4 bases and J dropped 5 bases, with 6 bases sitting between them. This CDR3 has 11 residues. Per the germline V gene, CDR1 is ENHRY and CDR2 is SYGVKD.

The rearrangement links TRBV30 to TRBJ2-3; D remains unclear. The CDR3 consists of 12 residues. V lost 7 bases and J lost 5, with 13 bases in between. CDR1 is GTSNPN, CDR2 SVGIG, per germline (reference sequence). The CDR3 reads CAFAELRDTQYF. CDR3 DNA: TGTGCCTTTGCTGAACTCCGAGATACGCAGTATTTT.

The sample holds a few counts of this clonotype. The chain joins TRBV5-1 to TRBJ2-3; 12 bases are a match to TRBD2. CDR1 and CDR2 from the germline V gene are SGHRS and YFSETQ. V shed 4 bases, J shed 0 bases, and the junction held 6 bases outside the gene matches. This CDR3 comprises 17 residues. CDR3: CASSAGTSGSSTDTQYF. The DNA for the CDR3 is TGCGCCAGCAGCGCCGGGACTAGCGGGTCTAGCACAGATACGCAGTATTTT.

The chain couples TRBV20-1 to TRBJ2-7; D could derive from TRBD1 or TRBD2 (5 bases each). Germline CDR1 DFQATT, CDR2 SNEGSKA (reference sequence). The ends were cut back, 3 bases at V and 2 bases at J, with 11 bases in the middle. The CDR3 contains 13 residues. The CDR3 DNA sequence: TGCAGTGCTAGGGGGGAAGAAACCTACGAGCAGTACTTC. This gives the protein CSARGEETYEQYF.

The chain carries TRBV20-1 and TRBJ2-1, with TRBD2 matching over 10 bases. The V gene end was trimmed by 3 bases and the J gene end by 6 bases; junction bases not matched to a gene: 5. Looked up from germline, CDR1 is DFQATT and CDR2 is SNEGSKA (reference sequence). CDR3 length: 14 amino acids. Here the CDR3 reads CSASGLAGVNEQFF. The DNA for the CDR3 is TGCAGTGCTAGCGGGCTAGCGGGAGTCAATGAGCAGTTCTTC.

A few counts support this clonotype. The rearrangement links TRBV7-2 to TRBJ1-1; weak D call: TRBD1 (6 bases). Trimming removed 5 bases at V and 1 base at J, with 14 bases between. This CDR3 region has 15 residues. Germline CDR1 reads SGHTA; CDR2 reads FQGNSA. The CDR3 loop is CASSDRTVRNTEAFF. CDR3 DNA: TGTGCCAGCAGCGACAGGACAGTGAGGAACACTGAAGCTTTCTTT. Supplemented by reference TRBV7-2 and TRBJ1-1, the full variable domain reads GAGVSQSPSNKVTEKGKDVELRCDPISGHTALYWYRQSLGQGLEFLIYFQGNSAPDKSGLPSDRFSAERTGGSVSTLTIQRTQQEDSAVYLCASSDRTVRNTEAFFGQGTRLTVV.

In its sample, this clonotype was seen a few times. Written as DNA, the CDR3 is TGTGCCAGCAGAAAGGGGGGAAGCTCCTACGAGCAGTACTTC. This gives the protein CASRKGGSSYEQYF. The chain employs TRBV6-1 and TRBJ2-7; D may match TRBD1 or TRBD2 (6 bases each). V was cut by 6 bases and J by 0 bases, with 12 bases left in between. This CDR3 has 14 residues. The germline V gene encodes CDR1 MNHNS and CDR2 SASEGT.

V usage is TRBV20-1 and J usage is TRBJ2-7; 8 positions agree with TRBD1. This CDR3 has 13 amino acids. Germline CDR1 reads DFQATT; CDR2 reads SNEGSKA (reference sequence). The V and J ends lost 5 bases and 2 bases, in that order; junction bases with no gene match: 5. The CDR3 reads CSAQRQGTYEQYF. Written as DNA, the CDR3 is TGCAGTGCTCAGCGACAGGGGACCTACGAGCAGTACTTC.

CDR3 in amino acids: CSASGDTSSYNSPLHF. In nucleotides, the CDR3 is TGCAGTGCTAGCGGGGATACGAGCTCCTATAATTCACCCCTCCACTTT. The V call is TRBV20-1, the J call TRBJ1-6; no firm D call. This CDR3 is 16 amino acids long. Germline lookup yields CDR1 DFQATT and CDR2 SNEGSKA (reference sequence). Trimming pared 3 bases from V and 0 bases from J, leaving 12 bases between.

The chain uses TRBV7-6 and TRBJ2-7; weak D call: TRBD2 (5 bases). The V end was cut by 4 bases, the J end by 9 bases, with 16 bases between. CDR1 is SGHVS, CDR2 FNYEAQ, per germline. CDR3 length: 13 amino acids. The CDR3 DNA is TGTGCCAGCAGCTCCAGTAGTTTCAGCGGGCAGTACTTC. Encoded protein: CASSSSSFSGQYF.

CDR3 DNA: TGCAGCGTTGGGACAGCGGGGGAGACCCAGTACTTC. Its protein product is CSVGTAGETQYF. The gene calls are TRBV29-1 and TRBJ2-5; the D gene is possibly TRBD2 (7 bases). CDR3 size: 12 residues. Germline CDR1 is SQVTM and CDR2 is ANQGSEA. V was trimmed by 4 bases and J by 5 bases, leaving 11 bases between them.